These 2 T cell receptor beta chains originate from one sample sequenced in a study of CD8 T cells in ankylosing spondylitis. Each CDR3 protein is one row after TCRdb ran MiXCR on the 5' RACE reads. The sample contains roughly 180,000 distinct CDR3 sequences, 10% to 15% of which appear only once. Source material: blood, either unsorted or a sorted T cell fraction (not recorded which). These receptors were obtained from a female donor with ankylosing spondylitis or in good health (not recorded which).

The sample holds many counts of this clonotype. The rearrangement joins TRBV5-1 to TRBJ1-3; no clear D gene. Germline V gene data show CDR1 as SGHRS and CDR2 as YFSETQ. Trimming removed 1 base at V and 0 bases at J, with 11 bases between. There are 16 residues in the CDR3. The CDR3 protein is CASSLMAGDSGNTIYF. In nucleotides, the CDR3 is TGCGCCAGCAGCTTGATGGCCGGAGACTCTGGAAACACCATATATTTT. Drawing the rest from reference TRBV5-1 and TRBJ1-3, the complete variable domain is KAGVTQTPRYLIKTRGQQVTLSCSPISGHRSVSWYQQTPGQGLQFLFEYFSETQRNKGNFPGRFSGRQFSNSRSEMNVSTLELGDSALYLCASSLMAGDSGNTIYFGEGSWLTVV.

Many counts were recorded for this clonotype. This chain connects TRBV12-3 or TRBV12-4 to TRBJ1-4; maybe TRBD1 (6 bases). CDR3 length: 14 residues. Trimming shortened V by 2 bases and J by 4 bases, and 8 bases separated the two germline ends. CDR3 sequence reads: CASSLSGVNEKLFF. In DNA form, the CDR3 reads TGTGCCAGCAGTTTATCAGGGGTTAATGAAAAACTGTTTTTT.